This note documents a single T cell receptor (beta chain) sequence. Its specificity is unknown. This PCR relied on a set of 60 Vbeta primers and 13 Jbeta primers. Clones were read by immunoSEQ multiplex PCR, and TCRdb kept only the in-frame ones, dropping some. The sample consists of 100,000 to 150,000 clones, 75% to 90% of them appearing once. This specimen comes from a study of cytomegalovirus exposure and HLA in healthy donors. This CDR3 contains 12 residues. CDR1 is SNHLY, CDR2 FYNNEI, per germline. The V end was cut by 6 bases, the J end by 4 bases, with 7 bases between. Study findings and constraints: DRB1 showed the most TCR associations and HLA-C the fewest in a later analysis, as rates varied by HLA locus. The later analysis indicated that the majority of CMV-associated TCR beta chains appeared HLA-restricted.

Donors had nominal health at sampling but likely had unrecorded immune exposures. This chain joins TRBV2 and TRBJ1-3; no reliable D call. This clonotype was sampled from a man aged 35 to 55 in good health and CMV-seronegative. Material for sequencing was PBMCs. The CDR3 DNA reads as TGTGCCAGCAGCCTGTCCGGAAACACCATATATTTT. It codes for CASSLSGNTIYF.